The 4 T cell receptor beta chains listed next were all sequenced from one sample in a study of T-cell reconstitution after alpha-beta-depleted transplantation in children. TCRbeta library construction was performed incorporating unique molecular identifiers. TCRdb redid the calling of the PCR reads with MiXCR, one entry per CDR3 protein. The profile covers fewer than 150,000 distinct CDR3 sequences, with approximately 8.7% appearing a single time and about 25% taken by the ten largest. Sample: PBMCs, mostly from graft donor cells, taken 180 days after TCRalphabeta/CD19-depleted stem cell transplant. Receptors originate from a girl under three years old who had a stem cell transplant for combined immunodeficiency, so the T cells may come from the graft donor.

The DNA for the CDR3 is TGTGCCAGCAGCCAAGTACTAGCGGGGGACTACAATGAGCAGTTCTTC. It translates to CASSQVLAGDYNEQFF. The V gene is TRBV3-1, the J gene TRBJ2-1; 11 bases map to TRBD2. V lost 1 base and J lost 3; bases outside the gene matches: 2. The CDR3 is 16 residues long. CDR1 and CDR2 (germline): LGHDT, YNNKEL (reference sequence).

This clonotype was seen repeatedly, ten times or more. The gene calls are TRBV29-1 and TRBJ2-7, with D possibly TRBD2 on 5 matching bases. Per the germline V gene, CDR1 is SQVTM and CDR2 is ANQGSEA. The CDR3 has 12 amino acids. V was shortened by 4 bases and J by 3 bases, with 10 bases between the two germline ends. This chain's CDR3 is CSVVRESYEQYF. CDR3 coding DNA: TGCAGCGTTGTAAGGGAGAGCTACGAGCAGTACTTC.

This clonotype was seen more than once but under ten times. The V call is TRBV11-2, the J call TRBJ2-5, with TRBD1 identical over 12 bases. The trim removed 4 bases at V and 5 bases at J, leaving 5 bases unmatched. In germline, CDR1 is SGHAT, CDR2 FQNNGV. The CDR3 sequence is 15 residues long. Here the CDR3 DNA reads TGTGCCAGCAGCTCCCGGGACAGGGGGCAGGAGACCCAGTACTTC. This encodes CASSSRDRGQETQYF.

The CDR3 DNA sequence: TGTGCCAGCAGGGGGACTAGCGGGAGGGAGACCCAGTACTTC. It yields the protein CASRGTSGRETQYF. The chain joins TRBV2 to TRBJ2-5; 15 bases are a match to TRBD2. The CDR3 runs 14 residues. Looked up from germline, CDR1 is SNHLY and CDR2 is FYNNEI. The J segment lost 5 bases and the V segment lost 6 bases, leaving 1 base of the junction unmatched.